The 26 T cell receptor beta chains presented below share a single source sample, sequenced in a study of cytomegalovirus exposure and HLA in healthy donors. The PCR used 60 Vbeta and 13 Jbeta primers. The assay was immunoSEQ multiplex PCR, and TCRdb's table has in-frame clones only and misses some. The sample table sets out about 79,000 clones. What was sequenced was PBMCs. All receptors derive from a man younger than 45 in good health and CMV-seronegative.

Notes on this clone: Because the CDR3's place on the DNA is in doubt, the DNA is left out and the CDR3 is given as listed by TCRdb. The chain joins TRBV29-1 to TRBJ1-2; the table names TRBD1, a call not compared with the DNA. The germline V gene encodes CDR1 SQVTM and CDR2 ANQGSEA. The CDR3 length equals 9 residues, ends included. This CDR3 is CSVGQGATF.

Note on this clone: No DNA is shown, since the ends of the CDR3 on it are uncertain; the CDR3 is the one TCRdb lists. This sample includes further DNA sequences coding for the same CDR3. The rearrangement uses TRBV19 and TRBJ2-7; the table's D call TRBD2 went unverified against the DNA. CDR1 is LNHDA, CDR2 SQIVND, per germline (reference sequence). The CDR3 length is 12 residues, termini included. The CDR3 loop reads CASSSSGYEQYF.

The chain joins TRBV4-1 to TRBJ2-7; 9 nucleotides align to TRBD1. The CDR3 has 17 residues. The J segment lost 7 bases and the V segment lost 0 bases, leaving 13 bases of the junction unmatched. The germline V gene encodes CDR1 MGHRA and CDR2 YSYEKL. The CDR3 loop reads CASSQEGLRDRALEQYF. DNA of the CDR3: TGCGCCAGCAGCCAAGAGGGGCTACGGGACAGGGCGTTAGAGCAGTACTTC.

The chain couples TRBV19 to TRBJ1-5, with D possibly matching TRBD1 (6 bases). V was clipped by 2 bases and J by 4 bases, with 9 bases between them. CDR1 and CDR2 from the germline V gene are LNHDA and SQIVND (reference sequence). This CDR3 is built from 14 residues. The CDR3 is CASSIKDRNQPQHF. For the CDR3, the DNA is TGTGCCAGTAGTATAAAGGACAGAAATCAGCCCCAGCATTTT.

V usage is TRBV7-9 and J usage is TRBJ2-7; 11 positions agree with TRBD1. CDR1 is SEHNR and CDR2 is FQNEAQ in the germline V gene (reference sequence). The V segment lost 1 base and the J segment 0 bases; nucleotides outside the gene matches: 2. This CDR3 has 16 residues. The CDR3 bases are TGTGCCAGCAGCTTAGGGACAGGGGGCCTCTCCTACGAGCAGTACTTC. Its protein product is CASSLGTGGLSYEQYF.

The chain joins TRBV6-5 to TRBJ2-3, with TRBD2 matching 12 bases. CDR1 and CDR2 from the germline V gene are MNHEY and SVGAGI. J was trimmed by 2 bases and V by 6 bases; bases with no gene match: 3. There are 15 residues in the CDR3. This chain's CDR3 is CASRTSGGYTDTQYF. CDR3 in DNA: TGTGCCAGCAGAACTAGCGGGGGGTACACAGATACGCAGTATTTT.

CDR3 amino acids: CASTTNSASSYNEQFF. The CDR3 DNA reads TGTGCCAGCACCACAAATAGCGCGAGCTCCTACAATGAGCAGTTCTTC. The rearrangement joins TRBV4-2 to TRBJ2-1; perhaps TRBD2 as D (5 bases). Per the germline V gene, CDR1 is LGHNA and CDR2 is YNFKEQ. This CDR3 contains 16 residues. V was cut by 7 bases and J by 0 bases, with 16 bases left in between.

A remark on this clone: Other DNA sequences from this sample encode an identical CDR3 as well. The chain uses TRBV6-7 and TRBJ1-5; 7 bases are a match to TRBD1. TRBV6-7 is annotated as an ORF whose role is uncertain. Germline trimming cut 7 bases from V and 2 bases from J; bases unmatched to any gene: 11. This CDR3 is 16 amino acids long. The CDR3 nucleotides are TGTGCCAGCACCACTCGGACAGGCAGCTGCAATCAGCCCCAGCATTTT. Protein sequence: CASTTRTGSCNQPQHF.

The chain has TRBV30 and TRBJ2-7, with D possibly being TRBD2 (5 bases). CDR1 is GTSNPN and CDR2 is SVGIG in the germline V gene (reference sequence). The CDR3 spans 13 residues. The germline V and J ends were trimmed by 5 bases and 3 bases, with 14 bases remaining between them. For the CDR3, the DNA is TGTGCCTGGGGAAGGACTCTCGTCTACGAGCAGTACTTC. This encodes CAWGRTLVYEQYF. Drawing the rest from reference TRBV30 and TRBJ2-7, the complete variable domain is SQTIHQWPATLVQPVGSPLSLECTVEGTSNPNLYWYRQAAGRGLQLLFYSVGIGQISSEVPQNLSASRPQDRQFILSSKKLLLSDSGFYLCAWGRTLVYEQYFGPGTRLTVT.

Here the CDR3 reads CASREREGPYEQYF. The CDR3 DNA is TGCGCCAGCAGGGAGCGGGAGGGACCCTACGAGCAGTACTTC. The J gene is TRBJ2-7, the V gene TRBV5-1, with TRBD2 identical over 10 bases. V shed 5 bases and J 2 bases; nucleotides not matched to a gene: 4. This CDR3 has 14 residues. Germline V gives CDR1 SGHRS, CDR2 YFSETQ. The full variable domain, completed using reference TRBV5-1 and TRBJ2-7, is KAGVTQTPRYLIKTRGQQVTLSCSPISGHRSVSWYQQTPGQGLQFLFEYFSETQRNKGNFPGRFSGRQFSNSRSEMNVSTLELGDSALYLCASREREGPYEQYFGPGTRLTVT.

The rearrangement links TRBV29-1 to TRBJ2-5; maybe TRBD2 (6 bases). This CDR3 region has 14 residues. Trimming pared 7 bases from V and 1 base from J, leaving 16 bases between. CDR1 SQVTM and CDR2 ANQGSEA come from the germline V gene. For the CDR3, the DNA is TGCAGCGCCTTGCGCGGGACCCTCCAAGAGACCCAGTACTTC. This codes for CSALRGTLQETQYF. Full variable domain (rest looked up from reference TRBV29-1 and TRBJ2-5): SAVISQKPSRDICQRGTSLTIQCQVDSQVTMMFWYRQQPGQSLTLIATANQGSEATYESGFVIDKFPISRPNLTFSTLTVSNMSPEDSSIYLCSALRGTLQETQYFGPGTRLLVL.

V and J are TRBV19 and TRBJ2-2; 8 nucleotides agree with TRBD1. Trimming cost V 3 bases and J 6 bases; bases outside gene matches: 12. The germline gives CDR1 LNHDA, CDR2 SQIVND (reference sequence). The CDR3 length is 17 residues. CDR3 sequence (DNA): TGTGCCAGTAGTATCCGCACTGGACAGGGCGGTTCCGGGGAGCTGTTTTTT. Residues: CASSIRTGQGGSGELFF.

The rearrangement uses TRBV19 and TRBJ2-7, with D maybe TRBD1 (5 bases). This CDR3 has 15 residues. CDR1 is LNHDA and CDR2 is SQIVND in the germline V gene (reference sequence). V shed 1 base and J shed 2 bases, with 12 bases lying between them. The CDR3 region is CASSIGAGFTYEQYF. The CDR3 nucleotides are TGTGCCAGTAGTATAGGGGCAGGGTTTACCTACGAGCAGTACTTC.

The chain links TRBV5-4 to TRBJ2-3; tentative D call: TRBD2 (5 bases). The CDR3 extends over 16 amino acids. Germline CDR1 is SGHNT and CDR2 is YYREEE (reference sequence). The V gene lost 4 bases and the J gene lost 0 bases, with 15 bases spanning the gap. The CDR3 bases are TGTGCCAGCAGCATCCGAAGCGGATCTAGCACAGATACGCAGTATTTT. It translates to CASSIRSGSSTDTQYF.

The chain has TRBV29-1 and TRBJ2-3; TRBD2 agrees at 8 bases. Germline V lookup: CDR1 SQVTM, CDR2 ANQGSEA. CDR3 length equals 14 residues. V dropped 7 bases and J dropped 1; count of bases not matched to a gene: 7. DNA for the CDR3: TGCAGCGCGCCCCTCGGGGGGGGCACAGATACGCAGTATTTT. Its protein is CSAPLGGGTDTQYF.

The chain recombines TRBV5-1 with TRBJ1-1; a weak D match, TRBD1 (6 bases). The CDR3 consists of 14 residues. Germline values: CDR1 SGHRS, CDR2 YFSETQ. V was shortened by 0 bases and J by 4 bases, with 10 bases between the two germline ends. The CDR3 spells CASSLEGRGTEAFF. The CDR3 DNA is TGCGCCAGCAGCTTGGAAGGCAGGGGCACTGAAGCTTTCTTT.

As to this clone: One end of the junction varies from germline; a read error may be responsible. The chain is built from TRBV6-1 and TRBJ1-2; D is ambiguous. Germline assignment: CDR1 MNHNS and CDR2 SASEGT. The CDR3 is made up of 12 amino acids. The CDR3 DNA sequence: TGTGCCGGCAGTGAAGCGAGGAGTGGCTACACCTTC. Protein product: CAGSEARSGYTF.

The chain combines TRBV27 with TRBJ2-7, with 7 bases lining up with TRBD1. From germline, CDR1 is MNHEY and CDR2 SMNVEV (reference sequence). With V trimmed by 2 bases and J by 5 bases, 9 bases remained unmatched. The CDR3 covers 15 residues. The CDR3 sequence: CASSLRSSTGDEQYF. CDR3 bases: TGTGCCAGCAGTTTAAGGTCCAGTACAGGGGACGAGCAGTACTTC.

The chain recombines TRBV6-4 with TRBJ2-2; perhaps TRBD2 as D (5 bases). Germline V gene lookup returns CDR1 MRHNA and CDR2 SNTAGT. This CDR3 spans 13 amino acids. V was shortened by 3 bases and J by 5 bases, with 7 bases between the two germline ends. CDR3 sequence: CASSEGDTGELFF. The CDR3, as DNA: TGTGCCAGCAGTGAGGGAGATACCGGGGAGCTGTTTTTT.

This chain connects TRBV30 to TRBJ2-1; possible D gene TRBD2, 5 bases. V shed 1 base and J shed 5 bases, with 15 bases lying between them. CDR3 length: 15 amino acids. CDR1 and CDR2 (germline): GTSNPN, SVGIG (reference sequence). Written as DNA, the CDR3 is TGTGCCTGGAGTGCTTTTTCCGGGATGAACAATGAGCAGTTCTTC. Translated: CAWSAFSGMNNEQFF.

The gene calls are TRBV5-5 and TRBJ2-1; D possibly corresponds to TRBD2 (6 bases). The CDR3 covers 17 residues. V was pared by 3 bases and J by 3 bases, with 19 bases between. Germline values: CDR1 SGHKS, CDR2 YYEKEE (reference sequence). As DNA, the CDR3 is TGTGCCAGCAGCTCCCTAAGGGCGGGGCTAGTCTACAATGAGCAGTTCTTC. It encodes CASSSLRAGLVYNEQFF.

The CDR3 region has the DNA TGTGCCAGCAGCGCGGACAGGGCGGGCACTGAAGCTTTCTTT. Amino acids: CASSADRAGTEAFF. The chain couples TRBV11-3 to TRBJ1-1; 8 nucleotides align to TRBD1. The CDR3 has 14 residues. With V trimmed by 5 bases and J by 4 bases, 6 bases remained unmatched. Germline V CDR1 and CDR2: SGHNT, YENEEA.

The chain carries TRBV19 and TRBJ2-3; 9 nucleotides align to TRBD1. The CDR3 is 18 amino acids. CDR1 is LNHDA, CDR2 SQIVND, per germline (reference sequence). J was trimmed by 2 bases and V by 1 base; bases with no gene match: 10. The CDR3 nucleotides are TGTGCCAGTAGTATAGGCCCGACAGGGGGAGTCCCCACAGATACGCAGTATTTT. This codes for CASSIGPTGGVPTDTQYF.

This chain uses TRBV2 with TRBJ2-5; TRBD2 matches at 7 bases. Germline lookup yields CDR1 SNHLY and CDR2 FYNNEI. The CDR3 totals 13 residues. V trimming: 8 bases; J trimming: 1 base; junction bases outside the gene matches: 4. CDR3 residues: CASLRGVQETQYF. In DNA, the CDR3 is TGTGCCAGCCTCCGGGGGGTCCAAGAGACCCAGTACTTC.

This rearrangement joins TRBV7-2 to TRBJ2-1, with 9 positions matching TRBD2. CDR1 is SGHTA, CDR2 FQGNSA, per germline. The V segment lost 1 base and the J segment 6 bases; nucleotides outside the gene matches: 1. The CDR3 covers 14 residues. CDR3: CASSLEGLANEQFF. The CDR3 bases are TGTGCCAGCAGCTTAGAGGGACTAGCCAATGAGCAGTTCTTC.

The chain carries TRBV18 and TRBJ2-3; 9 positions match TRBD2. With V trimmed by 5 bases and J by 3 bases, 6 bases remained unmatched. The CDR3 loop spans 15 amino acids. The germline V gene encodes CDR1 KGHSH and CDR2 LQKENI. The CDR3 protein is CASSEERGETDTQYF. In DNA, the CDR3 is TGTGCCAGCTCAGAAGAGCGGGGGGAAACAGATACGCAGTATTTT.